Presented here are 2 T cell receptor beta chains from one specimen sequenced in a study of regulatory T cells in long-lasting Graves disease. iRepertoire HTBI primers and Arm-PCR of CDR3 regions built TCR beta libraries. Each CDR3 protein gets one entry after TCRdb re-called the multiplex PCR reads with MiXCR. Of around 400,000 distinct CDR3 sequences in the sample, about 25% were seen once. As for time point: persistent/refractory GD, antithyroid drugs over 5 years with positive TRAb. Isolated PBMC RNA provided the starting material for the TCR library. The specimen comprised peripheral blood mononuclear cells (PBMCs), sampled when the disease was refractory, from a patient treated with antithyroid drugs. Receptor source: a female donor with Graves disease.

This clonotype was recorded at least ten times. This rearrangement joins TRBV12-3 or TRBV12-4 to TRBJ1-2; perhaps TRBD1 as D (5 bases). V was shortened by 7 bases and J by 3 bases, with 12 bases between the two germline ends. The CDR3 covers 13 residues. CDR3 nucleotide sequence: TGTGCCAGCACCTTGGACATCGACTATGGCTACACCTTC. Its translation is CASTLDIDYGYTF.

With regard to this clonotype: Sequence at one end of the junction differs from germline and may be a read error. The chain uses TRBV7-2 and TRBJ2-5; 10 bases are shared with TRBD2. The germline CDR1 and CDR2 sequences are SGHTA and FQGNSA. CDR3 length: 16 amino acids. The CDR3 sequence: CVSSGLAAGDQETQYF. DNA of the CDR3: TGTGTCAGCAGCGGACTAGCGGCTGGGGACCAAGAGACCCAGTACTTC.